One and the same sample provided the 2 T cell receptor beta chains below, sequenced in a study of T cells in Graves' hyperthyroidism and ophthalmopathy. Amplified TCR beta CDR3 regions came from RNA transcripts. With the HTBI primer set, the TCR CDR3 went through a first round of RT-PCR. MiXCR, run by TCRdb on the multiplex PCR reads, gives a single entry per CDR3 protein. The table has a few hundred thousand distinct CDR3 sequences, 17% seen once. The specimen was blood. The source of these receptors is a woman aged 18 to 35 with Graves' ophthalmopathy.

This clonotype occurred many times. The rearrangement uses TRBV5-1 and TRBJ1-1, with 9 bases that match TRBD1. The CDR3 sequence is 17 residues long. The V gene's germline CDR1 is SGHRS and CDR2 YFSETQ. V lost 4 bases to trimming and J lost 4 bases; unmatched junction nucleotides: 14. The CDR3 protein is CASSRSIPGQGSTEAFF. The CDR3 coding sequence is TGCGCCAGCAGCCGCTCCATTCCGGGACAGGGTAGCACTGAAGCTTTCTTT.

This sequence joins TRBV7-3 and TRBJ2-5; 13 bases align to TRBD2. The CDR3 is 17 amino acids. Germline loops: CDR1 SGHTA, CDR2 FQGTGA. With V trimmed by 0 bases and J by 2 bases, 3 bases remained unmatched. CDR3 DNA: TGTGCCAGCAGCTTAACCGGACTAGCGGGAGAACAAGAGACCCAGTACTTC. Translated: CASSLTGLAGEQETQYF.